This T cell receptor (beta chain) was documented in a study of early T cells in non-severe SARS-CoV-2 infection (dated by TCRdb to the early 2020s). With respect to the entire study: TCR sequencing used bulk RNA from unsorted whole blood, so alpha and beta chains could not be paired.

For CDR1 and CDR2, the germline V gene (reference sequence) lists SEHNR and FQNEAQ. The CDR3 measures 12 amino acids from cysteine to phenylalanine. CDR3 DNA is the only sequence kept; it has 36 bases, read in frame from the first base. The research as a whole found: VDJdb matching was skewed toward anti-spike CD8 responses and likely underestimated virus-specific expansions, missing private and CD4 specificities.

Libraries were built with 5' RACE. The sequencer listed for this sample is NextSeq 500. The TCR library protocol attached unique molecular identifiers to individual cDNA molecules to correct for sequencing error and PCR bias. Both TCR alpha and beta chains were sequenced, and tight co-correlation was observed between alpha and beta sequence abundances in each sample. In the authors' own workflow: Decombinator V4 was used to annotate the V gene, J gene and CDR3 of the TCR sequences. Expanded TCRs were defined as changing significantly between any two time points under a Poisson model with p below 0.0001. TCR abundances were normalised to the total number of TCRs sequenced per sample and expressed as counts per million. TRAV1-2 paired with TRAJ12, TRAJ20 or TRAJ33 defined MAIT TCRs, while TRAV10 paired with TRAJ18 defined iNKT TCRs. VDJdb, accessed on 1 November 2021, was searched for TCRs annotated for CMV, EBV and SARS-CoV-2, and TCRs annotated for more than one antigen were excluded. TCRdb reanalyzed the raw reads on its own, using fastp at Q25 for trimming and MiXCR for clone calling, and kept in-frame beta chains. Duplicate CDR3 protein sequences are folded into a single record with the most common DNA and genes. Clone size and V and J calls follow TCRdb, not the original study. The sample table holds tens of thousands of distinct CDR3 sequences, of which roughly an eighth were seen once. 2.7% of the sample goes to the ten largest clones.

To note about this clonotype: This receptor's antigen is unknown. One end of the junction fails to match germline, which may point to a read error.

The study was a case-control design nested within a healthcare worker cohort in London, UK, with weekly nasopharyngeal swab PCR tests and blood sampling. Healthcare workers were recruited during the week of the UK lockdown, between 23 and 31 March 2020, and followed weekly for up to roughly 15 weeks. The chain uses TRBV7-9 and TRBJ2-7; 7 bases in the middle match TRBD1. The specimen was whole blood, collected at baseline. The source of this sequence is an adult who was a healthcare worker with PCR-confirmed SARS-CoV-2 infection or an uninfected control (not recorded which). The DNA reads as follows: TGTGCCAGCAGCCCAGGGGGTGATCTTGAGTTCTTC. Its translation reads: CASSPGGDLEFF. With all but the CDR3 taken from the reference TRBV7-9 and TRBJ2-7 genes, the full variable domain is: DTGVSQNPRHKITKRGQNVTFRCDPISEHNRLYWYRQTLGQGPEFLTYFQNEAQLEKSRLLSDRFSAERPKGSFSTLEIQRTEQGDSAMYLCASSPGGDLEFFGPGTRLTVT.